This TCR beta chain was sequenced during a study of blood T cell repertoires in COVID-19. In the source study's methods: The assay estimated nucleated cells by amplifying reference gene primers. The repertoire was sequenced with immunoSEQ multiplex PCR; TCRdb's copy has only in-frame clones and lacks some. V and J calls plus clone size are reproduced from that table; the DNA served to infer D and trimming. The repertoire includes under 300,000 clones, about 86% of them detected once, and about 3% sits in the top ten. Residents of 20 to 25 US areas, aged about 18 to 95 years, made up the participants. Cohort 3 recovery required two negative PCRs, clearance, or symptom resolution. Germline assignment: CDR1 SGHRS and CDR2 YFSETQ. Losses at the gene ends were 3 bases for V and 11 bases for J; bases not matched to a gene: 6. This CDR3 has 12 amino acids.

The gene calls are TRBV5-1 and TRBJ1-1; 8 nucleotides align to TRBD1. Sample: PBMCs or T cells enriched from blood (not recorded which). This TCR was recovered from a man aged 45-65 years who had recovered from COVID-19. Here the CDR3 DNA reads TGCGCCAGCAGCTACGACAGGGGTGGTGCTTTCTTT. Protein sequence: CASSYDRGGAFF. Supplemented by reference TRBV5-1 and TRBJ1-1, the full variable domain reads KAGVTQTPRYLIKTRGQQVTLSCSPISGHRSVSWYQQTPGQGLQFLFEYFSETQRNKGNFPGRFSGRQFSNSRSEMNVSTLELGDSALYLCASSYDRGGAFFGQGTRLTVV.